Listed here are 31 T cell receptor beta chains from one sample, sequenced in a study of cytomegalovirus exposure and HLA in healthy donors. In the PCR, 60 Vbeta and 13 Jbeta primers were used. Here immunoSEQ multiplex PCR was the method, and the copy in TCRdb shows in-frame clones only, minus some. The table includes 150,000 to 200,000 clones, under 80% detected once. The specimen sequenced was PBMCs. The receptors were sampled from a woman aged 25 to 45 in good health and CMV-seronegative.

The V call is TRBV18, the J call TRBJ2-3; 7 bases map to TRBD2. With 2 bases clipped from V and 3 bases from J, the junction kept 5 bases outside the gene matches. CDR1 and CDR2 from the germline V gene are KGHSH and LQKENI. The CDR3 runs 15 residues. In nucleotides, the CDR3 is TGTGCCAGCTCACCATCGTTAGCGGGTACAGATACGCAGTATTTT. As protein: CASSPSLAGTDTQYF. Full variable domain (missing parts from reference TRBV18 and TRBJ2-3): NAGVMQNPRHLVRRRGQEARLRCSPMKGHSHVYWYRQLPEEGLKFMVYLQKENIIDESGMPKERFSAEFPKEGPSILRIQQVVRGDSAAYFCASSPSLAGTDTQYFGPGTRLTVL.

The chain carries TRBV2 and TRBJ1-1, with 9 bases that match TRBD1. Germline V lookup: CDR1 SNHLY, CDR2 FYNNEI. The V and J ends lost 2 bases and 4 bases, in that order; junction bases with no gene match: 14. The CDR3 has 18 residues. The chain's CDR3 is CASSEIGRTGAPSTEAFF. In nucleotides, the CDR3 is TGTGCCAGCAGTGAAATCGGGAGGACAGGGGCCCCGAGCACTGAAGCTTTCTTT.

The chain combines TRBV5-1 with TRBJ2-7, with D possibly matching TRBD2 (6 bases). Germline CDR1 and CDR2: SGHRS and YFSETQ. The V and J ends lost 4 bases and 2 bases respectively, with 10 bases between them. The CDR3 spans 13 residues. The CDR3 reads CASSVGLTYEQYF. CDR3 DNA: TGCGCCAGCAGCGTGGGACTCACCTACGAGCAGTACTTC.

The gene calls are TRBV19 and TRBJ2-1; 9 bases match TRBD2. V shed 1 base and J 5 bases; nucleotides not matched to a gene: 6. This CDR3 region has 16 residues. Per the germline V gene, CDR1 is LNHDA and CDR2 is SQIVND (reference sequence). CDR3 protein: CASSIAAGGINNEQFF. As DNA, the CDR3 is TGTGCCAGTAGTATAGCAGCGGGGGGTATCAACAATGAGCAGTTCTTC. Based on the CDR3 plus reference TRBV19 and TRBJ2-1, the full variable domain is DGGITQSPKYLFRKEGQNVTLSCEQNLNHDAMYWYRQDPGQGLRLIYYSQIVNDFQKGDIAEGYSVSREKKESFPLTVTSAQKNPTAFYLCASSIAAGGINNEQFFGPGTRLTVL.

The V call is TRBV30, the J call TRBJ1-1, with no clear D. V was shortened by 3 bases and J by 0 bases, with 11 bases between the two germline ends. The CDR3 consists of 14 residues. Germline lookup yields CDR1 GTSNPN and CDR2 SVGIG (reference sequence). The CDR3 DNA follows: TGTGCCTGGAGATTCGGAGGGATGAACACTGAAGCTTTCTTT. It is translated as CAWRFGGMNTEAFF.

The chain employs TRBV28 and TRBJ1-5; TRBD1 aligns across 7 bases. CDR3 length equals 19 residues. With 6 bases clipped from V and 2 bases from J, the junction kept 19 bases outside the gene matches. The germline V gene has CDR1 MDHEN and CDR2 SYDVKM. The CDR3 DNA reads as TGTGCCAGCAGCCATACAGGGGAAAGCCTGTCCTATGGCAATCAGCCCCAGCATTTT. It encodes CASSHTGESLSYGNQPQHF.

The chain carries TRBV5-1 and TRBJ1-1; no clear D gene. This CDR3 is 14 amino acids long. V was pared by 1 base and J by 3 bases, with 10 bases between. Per the germline V gene, CDR1 is SGHRS and CDR2 is YFSETQ. The CDR3 nucleotides read TGCGCCAGCAGCTTGAGTTTGAGGGACACTGAAGCTTTCTTT. Protein product: CASSLSLRDTEAFF.

The chain combines TRBV6-6 with TRBJ1-3, with TRBD1 as a possible D gene (5 bases). Trimming stripped 4 bases from V and 4 bases from J, with 14 bases between. CDR3 length: 15 amino acids. Germline V lookup: CDR1 MNHNY, CDR2 SVGAGI (reference sequence). CDR3 sequence reads: CASSSPGVLGNTIYF. The CDR3 region has the DNA TGTGCCAGCAGTTCCCCGGGGGTGCTGGGAAACACCATATATTTT.

This clone was found a few times. V and J are TRBV6-1 and TRBJ2-3, with D maybe TRBD1 (5 bases). The CDR3 runs to 11 residues. Trimming took 11 bases from V and 5 from J, leaving 11 bases between them. CDR1 is MNHNS and CDR2 is SASEGT in the germline V gene. As DNA, the CDR3 is TGTGCCTCGACAGCGAAAGATACGCAGTATTTT. It is translated as CASTAKDTQYF.

The V gene is TRBV10-3, the J gene TRBJ1-2; 11 bases match TRBD1. V lost 10 bases, J lost 7 bases, and 8 bases stayed unmatched. Germline-derived CDR1 and CDR2 are ENHRY and SYGVKD. This CDR3 has 13 residues. Here the CDR3 DNA reads TGTGCCACCGGACAGGGGGCGTATAGTGGCTACACCTTC. It is translated as CATGQGAYSGYTF.

This sequence joins TRBV5-6 and TRBJ1-2; 7 bases align to TRBD1. The CDR3 loop spans 15 amino acids. From germline, CDR1 is SGHDT and CDR2 YYEEEE. V lost 5 bases to trimming and J lost 4 bases; unmatched junction nucleotides: 11. CDR3 coding DNA: TGTGCCAGCAGTCCTCTGCAGGGGGACTTCTATGGCTACACCTTC. It codes for CASSPLQGDFYGYTF.

The gene calls are TRBV2 and TRBJ2-7, with 9 positions matching TRBD1. The CDR3 length is 15 residues. J gave up 8 bases and V 4 bases, and 12 bases lay outside the gene matches. The germline CDR1 and CDR2 sequences are SNHLY and FYNNEI. CDR3 coding DNA: TGTGCCAGCAGTGTACCGGGACAGGGATATGGGCAGCAGTACTTC. Translated, it gives CASSVPGQGYGQQYF.

This chain links TRBV19 with TRBJ2-3; D call uncertain. The CDR3 is 12 residues long. Trimming left V 4 bases short and J 2 bases short, with 4 bases between. CDR1 and CDR2 (germline): LNHDA, SQIVND (reference sequence). The CDR3 DNA reads as TGTGCCAGTAGTACCTCCACAGATACGCAGTATTTT. This codes for CASSTSTDTQYF.

The chain joins TRBV5-8 to TRBJ1-6, with D possibly matching TRBD1 (5 bases). Germline V CDR1 and CDR2: SGHTS, YDEGEE. Trimming shortened V by 2 bases and J by 9 bases, and 15 bases separated the two germline ends. This CDR3 is built from 15 residues. CDR3 sequence (DNA): TGTGCCAGCAGCTTTATAGGACCCGGGGGTTCACCCCTCCACTTT. As protein: CASSFIGPGGSPLHF.

The J gene is TRBJ1-6, the V gene TRBV4-2, with 8 bases matching TRBD1. Germline CDR1 LGHNA, CDR2 YNFKEQ. CDR3 length equals 15 residues. Germline trimming cut 4 bases from V and 3 bases from J; bases unmatched to any gene: 2. CDR3 in amino acids: CASSPGQGYNSPLHF. Written as DNA, the CDR3 is TGTGCCAGCAGCCCCGGACAGGGCTATAATTCACCCCTCCACTTT.

The gene calls are TRBV27 and TRBJ2-5; 7 positions match TRBD1. V shed 5 bases, J shed 2 bases, and the junction held 11 bases outside the gene matches. Germline CDR1 is MNHEY and CDR2 is SMNVEV (reference sequence). The CDR3 extends over 16 amino acids. CDR3 sequence (DNA): TGTGCCAGCAGTACTAGGGACAGAAAAGTTCAAGAGACCCAGTACTTC. Its protein product is CASSTRDRKVQETQYF.

The gene calls are TRBV7-2 and TRBJ1-1, with 7 bases fitting TRBD1. Losses at the gene ends were 1 base for V and 0 bases for J; bases not matched to a gene: 5. Germline values: CDR1 SGHTA, CDR2 FQGNSA. This CDR3 is built from 16 residues. The CDR3 bases are TGTGCCAGCAGCTTAGTTGGGACAGTTATGAACACTGAAGCTTTCTTT. This gives the protein CASSLVGTVMNTEAFF.

This clone came up once. This chain's CDR3 is CASSGDKSYNEQFF. The CDR3 region has the DNA TGTGCCAGTAGCGGGGACAAATCCTACAATGAGCAGTTCTTC. This chain connects TRBV19 to TRBJ2-1; D perhaps matches TRBD1 (6 bases). The ends were cut back, 6 bases at V and 1 base at J, with 10 bases in the middle. CDR1 is LNHDA and CDR2 is SQIVND in the germline V gene (reference sequence). There are 14 residues in the CDR3.

The chain couples TRBV9 to TRBJ1-1; D is undetermined. V was cut by 4 bases and J by 6 bases, with 13 bases left in between. CDR3 length equals 13 residues. CDR1 is SGDLS and CDR2 is YYNGEE in the germline V gene. Here the CDR3 reads CASSPLNRAEAFF. In DNA form, the CDR3 reads TGTGCCAGCAGCCCGCTGAATCGGGCTGAAGCTTTCTTT. The entire variable domain, with the rest obtained from reference TRBV9 and TRBJ1-1, is as follows: DSGVTQTPKHLITATGQRVTLRCSPRSGDLSVYWYQQSLDQGLQFLIQYYNGEERAKGNILERFSAQQFPDLHSELNLSSLELGDSALYFCASSPLNRAEAFFGQGTRLTVV.

For the CDR3, the DNA is TGTGCCATCAGTGCGGATTGGGGAGTCGGTAATCAGCCCCAGCATTTT. Protein: CAISADWGVGNQPQHF. J is TRBJ1-5 and V is TRBV10-3, with D hard to call. The germline gives CDR1 ENHRY, CDR2 SYGVKD. The CDR3 is made up of 16 amino acids. The V end lost 4 bases, the J end lost 4 bases, and 17 bases lay between the germline ends.

This clone was counted at least ten times. The chain carries TRBV6-5 and TRBJ2-3, with 8 bases fitting TRBD2. Per the germline V gene, CDR1 is MNHEY and CDR2 is SVGAGI. The CDR3 runs to 15 residues. With V trimmed by 6 bases and J by 2 bases, 7 bases remained unmatched. The CDR3: CASRYSGAYTDTQYF. The CDR3 region has the DNA TGTGCCAGCAGGTATAGCGGGGCGTACACAGATACGCAGTATTTT.

The V call is TRBV5-1, the J call TRBJ2-3; D call uncertain. This CDR3 comprises 12 residues. The ends were cut back, 4 bases at V and 8 bases at J, with 11 bases in the middle. Germline V gene lookup returns CDR1 SGHRS and CDR2 YFSETQ. The CDR3: CASSMERGTQYF. CDR3 in DNA: TGCGCCAGCAGCATGGAGCGAGGTACGCAGTATTTT.

The CDR3 DNA reads TGTGCCAGCCAAGAGGGAACGGACCTTGGAAACACCATATATTTT. It translates to CASQEGTDLGNTIYF. The chain joins TRBV6-6 to TRBJ1-3; D unresolved. This CDR3 has 15 amino acids. V was clipped by 8 bases and J by 3 bases, with 17 bases between them. The V gene's germline CDR1 is MNHNY and CDR2 SVGAGI (reference sequence).

The chain combines TRBV7-3 with TRBJ2-3, with D uncertain. Germline CDR1 and CDR2: SGHTA and FQGTGA. V shed 2 bases and J shed 0 bases, with 6 bases lying between them. The CDR3 consists of 14 residues. The CDR3 DNA is TGTGCCAGCAGCTTAGATAGAAGCACAGATACGCAGTATTTT. Protein product: CASSLDRSTDTQYF.

This clone is labeled medium-sized. This chain uses TRBV4-1 with TRBJ1-1, with D maybe TRBD1 (5 bases). Germline V gene lookup returns CDR1 MGHRA and CDR2 YSYEKL. The CDR3 has 14 amino acids. V lost 3 bases, J lost 0 bases, and 8 bases lay in between. The CDR3 bases are TGCGCCAGCAGCCAGACAGTTATGAACACTGAAGCTTTCTTT. Translation: CASSQTVMNTEAFF.

This chain joins TRBV18 and TRBJ1-1; 7 positions match TRBD1. The CDR3 spans 15 residues. Trimming cost V 3 bases and J 0 bases; bases outside gene matches: 4. CDR1 is KGHSH, CDR2 LQKENI, per germline. The CDR3 loop reads CASSPRGQMNTEAFF. The CDR3 bases are TGTGCCAGCTCACCGAGGGGACAGATGAACACTGAAGCTTTCTTT.

The CDR3 DNA reads TGTGCCAGCTCAGAGGGACTACCGGCGACTAATGAAAAACTGTTTTTT. Translating gives CASSEGLPATNEKLFF. The chain has TRBV18 and TRBJ1-4, with D perhaps TRBD1 (5 bases). V dropped 5 bases and J dropped 2 bases, with 15 bases sitting between them. The CDR3 extends over 16 amino acids. Per the germline V gene, CDR1 is KGHSH and CDR2 is LQKENI.

The chain joins TRBV27 to TRBJ1-2; 7 nucleotides match TRBD1. The V and J ends lost 7 bases and 8 bases, in that order; junction bases with no gene match: 10. The CDR3 extends over 13 amino acids. In germline, CDR1 is MNHEY, CDR2 SMNVEV (reference sequence). The CDR3 DNA reads TGTGCCAGCACCATGACAGGGAAGAGAGGCTACACCTTC. Translation: CASTMTGKRGYTF.

The genes are TRBV7-9 and TRBJ2-2, with 8 bases that match TRBD1. V lost 11 bases, J lost 7 bases, and 9 bases stayed unmatched. Per germline, CDR1 SEHNR and CDR2 FQNEAQ (reference sequence). The CDR3 contains 13 residues. The CDR3 nucleotides read TGTGCCGGCGCCGAGGACAGGGTCGGGGAGCTGTTTTTT. This encodes CAGAEDRVGELFF.

This chain links TRBV4-1 with TRBJ1-1, with D possibly matching TRBD1 (6 bases). In germline, CDR1 is MGHRA, CDR2 YSYEKL. The CDR3 is 14 amino acids. V was clipped by 5 bases and J by 1 base, with 11 bases between them. This CDR3 reads CASSWAGENTEAFF. DNA for the CDR3: TGCGCCAGCAGCTGGGCAGGGGAGAACACTGAAGCTTTCTTT.

The V call is TRBV27, the J call TRBJ2-3; 11 nucleotides match TRBD2. V lost 2 bases to trimming and J lost 1 base; unmatched junction nucleotides: 2. Germline V gene sequence: CDR1 MNHEY, CDR2 SMNVEV (reference sequence). This CDR3 is built from 16 residues. The CDR3 spells CASSLVLAGGTDTQYF. The DNA of the CDR3 is TGTGCCAGCAGTTTAGTACTAGCGGGGGGCACAGATACGCAGTATTTT.